The TCR beta chain described here comes from a study of T cells in localized non-small cell lung cancer. Points from the study as a whole: Investigators sequenced only a single tumor region, leaving heterogeneity possible. Greater blood T cell density accompanied longer overall survival. Of the top 100 tumor clones, median 57 were in adjacent lung, approximately 29 among its top 100. The greatest T cell clonality was found in uninvolved adjacent lung (higher than in tumor).

Concerning this clone: What it recognizes is unknown.

Trimming removed 0 bases at V and 13 bases at J, with 9 bases between. Germline assignment: CDR1 SGHDN and CDR2 FVKESK. This CDR3 is built from 12 residues. Repertoires were generated with immunoSEQ multiplex PCR, while TCRdb's copy carries only in-frame clones and drops some. In the table there are about 33,000 clones, 85% to 90% of which are singletons. The chain joins TRBV14 to TRBJ1-4, with a weak D call TRBD1 (6 bases). This clonotype originated in a man aged 40 to 69 with stage I lung adenocarcinoma. The sequencing here drew on peripheral blood, taken before any cancer treatment. The CDR3 DNA follows: TGTGCCAGCAGCCAAGACAGGGGCGGACTGTTTTTT. Protein sequence: CASSQDRGGLFF.